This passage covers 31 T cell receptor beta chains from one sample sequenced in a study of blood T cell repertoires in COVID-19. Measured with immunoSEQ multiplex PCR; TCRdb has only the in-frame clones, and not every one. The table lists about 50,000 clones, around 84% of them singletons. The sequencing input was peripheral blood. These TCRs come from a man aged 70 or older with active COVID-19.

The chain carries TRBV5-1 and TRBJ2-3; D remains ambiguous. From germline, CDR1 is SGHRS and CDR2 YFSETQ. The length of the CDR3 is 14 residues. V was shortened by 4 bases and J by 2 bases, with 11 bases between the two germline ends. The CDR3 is CASSKGGNTDTQYF. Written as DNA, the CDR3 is TGCGCCAGCAGCAAAGGCGGAAACACAGATACGCAGTATTTT. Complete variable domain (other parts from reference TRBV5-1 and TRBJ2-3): KAGVTQTPRYLIKTRGQQVTLSCSPISGHRSVSWYQQTPGQGLQFLFEYFSETQRNKGNFPGRFSGRQFSNSRSEMNVSTLELGDSALYLCASSKGGNTDTQYFGPGTRLTVL.

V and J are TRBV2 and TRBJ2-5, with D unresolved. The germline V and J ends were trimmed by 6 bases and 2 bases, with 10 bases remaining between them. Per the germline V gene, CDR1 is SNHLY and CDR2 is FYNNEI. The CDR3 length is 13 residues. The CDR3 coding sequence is TGTGCCAGCAGCCCGGAGAGACAAGAGACCCAGTACTTC. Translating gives CASSPERQETQYF.

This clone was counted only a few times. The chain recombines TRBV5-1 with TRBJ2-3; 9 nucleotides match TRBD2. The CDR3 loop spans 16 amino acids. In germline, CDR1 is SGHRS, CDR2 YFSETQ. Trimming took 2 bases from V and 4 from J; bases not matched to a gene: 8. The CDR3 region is CASSFGAGGPSDTQYF. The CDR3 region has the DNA TGCGCCAGCAGCTTCGGTGCGGGAGGGCCCTCAGATACGCAGTATTTT.

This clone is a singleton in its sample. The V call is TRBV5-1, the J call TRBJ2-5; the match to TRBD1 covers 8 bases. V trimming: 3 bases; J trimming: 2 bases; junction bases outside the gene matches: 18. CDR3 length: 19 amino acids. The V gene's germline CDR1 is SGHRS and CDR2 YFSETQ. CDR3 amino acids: CASSSTRFSGGPGQETQYF. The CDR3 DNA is TGCGCCAGCAGCTCTACGAGGTTTTCAGGGGGCCCGGGGCAAGAGACCCAGTACTTC.

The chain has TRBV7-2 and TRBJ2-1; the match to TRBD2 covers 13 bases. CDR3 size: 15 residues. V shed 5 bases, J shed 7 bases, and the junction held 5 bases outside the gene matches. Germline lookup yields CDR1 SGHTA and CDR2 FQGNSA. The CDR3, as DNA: TGTGCCAGCAGCACTAGCGGGAGGGTCAATAATGAGCAGTTCTTC. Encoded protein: CASSTSGRVNNEQFF.

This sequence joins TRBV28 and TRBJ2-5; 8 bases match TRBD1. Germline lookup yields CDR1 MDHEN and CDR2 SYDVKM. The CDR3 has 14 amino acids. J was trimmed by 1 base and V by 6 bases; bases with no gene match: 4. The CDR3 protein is CASSTGTGQETQYF. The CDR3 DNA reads TGTGCCAGCAGCACCGGGACAGGCCAAGAGACCCAGTACTTC.

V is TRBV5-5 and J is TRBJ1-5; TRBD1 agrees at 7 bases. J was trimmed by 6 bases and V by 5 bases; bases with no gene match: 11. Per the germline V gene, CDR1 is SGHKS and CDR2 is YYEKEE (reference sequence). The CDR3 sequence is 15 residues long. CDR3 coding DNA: TGTGCCAGCAGTTACGACAGGGTGAGTCTTCAGCCCCAGCATTTT. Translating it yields CASSYDRVSLQPQHF. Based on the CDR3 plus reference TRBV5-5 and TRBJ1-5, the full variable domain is DAGVTQSPTHLIKTRGQQVTLRCSPISGHKSVSWYQQVLGQGPQFIFQYYEKEERGRGNFPDRFSARQFPNYSSELNVNALLLGDSALYLCASSYDRVSLQPQHFGDGTRLSIL.

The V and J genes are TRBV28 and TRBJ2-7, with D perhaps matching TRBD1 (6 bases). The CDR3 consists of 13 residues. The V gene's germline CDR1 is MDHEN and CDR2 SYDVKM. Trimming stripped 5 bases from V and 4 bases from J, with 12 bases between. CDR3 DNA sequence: TGTGCCAGCAGTCCTAGGACAGCTTACGAGCAGTACTTC. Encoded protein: CASSPRTAYEQYF.

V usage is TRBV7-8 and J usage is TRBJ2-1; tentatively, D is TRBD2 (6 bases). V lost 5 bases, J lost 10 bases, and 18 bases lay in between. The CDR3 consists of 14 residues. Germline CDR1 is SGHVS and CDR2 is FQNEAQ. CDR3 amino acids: CASSRQGLRGEQFF. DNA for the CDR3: TGTGCCAGCAGCCGTCAGGGACTCCGCGGCGAGCAGTTCTTC.

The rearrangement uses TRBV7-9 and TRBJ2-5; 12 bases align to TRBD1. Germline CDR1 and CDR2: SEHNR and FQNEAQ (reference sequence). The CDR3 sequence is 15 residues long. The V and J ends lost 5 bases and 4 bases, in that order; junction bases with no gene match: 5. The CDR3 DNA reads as TGTGCCAGCAGCCCCTGGGACAGGGGGCGAGAGACCCAGTACTTC. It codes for CASSPWDRGRETQYF.

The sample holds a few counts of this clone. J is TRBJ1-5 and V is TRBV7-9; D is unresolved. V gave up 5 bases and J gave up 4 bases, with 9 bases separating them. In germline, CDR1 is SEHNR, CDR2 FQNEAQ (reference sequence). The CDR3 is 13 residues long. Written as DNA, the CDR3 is TGTGCCAGCAGCGTCTCCCAGAATCAGCCCCAGCATTTT. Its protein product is CASSVSQNQPQHF.

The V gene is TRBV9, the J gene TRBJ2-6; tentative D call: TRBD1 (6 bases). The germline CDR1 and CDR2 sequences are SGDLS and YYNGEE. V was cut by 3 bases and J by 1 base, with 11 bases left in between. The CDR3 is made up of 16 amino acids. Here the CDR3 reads CASSAPGESGANVLTF. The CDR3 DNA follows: TGTGCCAGCAGCGCCCCAGGGGAATCTGGGGCCAACGTCCTGACTTTC.

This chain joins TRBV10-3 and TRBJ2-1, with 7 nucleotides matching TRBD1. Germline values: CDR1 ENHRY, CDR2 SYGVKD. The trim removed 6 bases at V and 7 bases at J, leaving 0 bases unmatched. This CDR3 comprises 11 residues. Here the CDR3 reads CAISRGNEQFF. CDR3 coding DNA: TGTGCCATCAGCAGGGGGAATGAGCAGTTCTTC.

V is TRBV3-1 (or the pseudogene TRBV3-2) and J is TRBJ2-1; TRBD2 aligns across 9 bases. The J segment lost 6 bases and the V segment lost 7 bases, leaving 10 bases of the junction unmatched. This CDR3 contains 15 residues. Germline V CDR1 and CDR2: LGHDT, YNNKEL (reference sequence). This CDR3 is CASTIDLAGLNEQFF. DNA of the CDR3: TGTGCCAGCACCATCGATCTAGCGGGACTCAATGAGCAGTTCTTC.

In nucleotides, the CDR3 is TGTGCCTGGAGTCTTAATTCTAACTATGGCTACACCTTC. Translating it yields CAWSLNSNYGYTF. The chain has TRBV30 and TRBJ1-2; D unresolved. Looked up from germline, CDR1 is GTSNPN and CDR2 is SVGIG (reference sequence). Trimming took 2 bases from V and 0 from J, leaving 7 bases between them. The CDR3 extends over 13 amino acids.

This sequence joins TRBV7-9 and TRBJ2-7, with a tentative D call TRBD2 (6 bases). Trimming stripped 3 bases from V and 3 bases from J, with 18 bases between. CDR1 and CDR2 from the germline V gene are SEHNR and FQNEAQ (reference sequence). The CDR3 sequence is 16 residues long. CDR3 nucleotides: TGTGCCAGCAGCTTGGCAACCGGGAGATACCTCTACGAGCAGTACTTC. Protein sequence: CASSLATGRYLYEQYF.

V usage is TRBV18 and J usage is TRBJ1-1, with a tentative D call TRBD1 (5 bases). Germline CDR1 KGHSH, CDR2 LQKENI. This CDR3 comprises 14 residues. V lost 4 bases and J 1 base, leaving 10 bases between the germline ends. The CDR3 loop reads CASSLSTGNTEAFF. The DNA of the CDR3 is TGTGCCAGCTCACTGTCTACAGGGAACACTGAAGCTTTCTTT. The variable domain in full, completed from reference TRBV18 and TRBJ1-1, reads NAGVMQNPRHLVRRRGQEARLRCSPMKGHSHVYWYRQLPEEGLKFMVYLQKENIIDESGMPKERFSAEFPKEGPSILRIQQVVRGDSAAYFCASSLSTGNTEAFFGQGTRLTVV.

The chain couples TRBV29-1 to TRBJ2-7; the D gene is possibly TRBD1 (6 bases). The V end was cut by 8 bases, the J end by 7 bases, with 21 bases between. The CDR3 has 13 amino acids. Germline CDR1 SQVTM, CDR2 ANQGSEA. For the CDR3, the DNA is TGCAGCTTAACGATCAGGGGATCGGGTGAGCAGTACTTC. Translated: CSLTIRGSGEQYF.

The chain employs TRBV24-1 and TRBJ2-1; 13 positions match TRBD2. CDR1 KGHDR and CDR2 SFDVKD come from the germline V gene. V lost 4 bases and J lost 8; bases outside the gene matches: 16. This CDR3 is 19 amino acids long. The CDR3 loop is CATSDLDRARTSGRDEQFF. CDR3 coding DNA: TGTGCCACCAGTGACCTGGACAGGGCGAGGACTAGCGGGAGAGATGAGCAGTTCTTC.

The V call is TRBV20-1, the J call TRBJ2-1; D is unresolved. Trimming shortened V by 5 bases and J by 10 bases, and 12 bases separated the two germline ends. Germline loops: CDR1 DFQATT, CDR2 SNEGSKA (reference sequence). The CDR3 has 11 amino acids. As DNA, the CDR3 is TGCAGTGCTCCGTCATTGACAGAGCAGTTCTTC. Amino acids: CSAPSLTEQFF.

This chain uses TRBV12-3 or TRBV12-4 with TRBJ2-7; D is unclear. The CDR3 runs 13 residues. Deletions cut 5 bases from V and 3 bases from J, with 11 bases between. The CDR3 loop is CASSRGVLYEQYF. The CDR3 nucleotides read TGTGCCAGCAGTAGAGGTGTCCTCTACGAGCAGTACTTC.

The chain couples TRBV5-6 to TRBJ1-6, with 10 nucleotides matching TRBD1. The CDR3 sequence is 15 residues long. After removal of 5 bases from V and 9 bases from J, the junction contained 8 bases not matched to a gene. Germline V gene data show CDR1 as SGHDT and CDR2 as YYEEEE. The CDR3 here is CASRKETGGGSPLHF. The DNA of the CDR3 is TGTGCCAGCAGGAAGGAGACAGGGGGCGGTTCACCCCTCCACTTT. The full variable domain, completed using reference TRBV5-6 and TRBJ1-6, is DAGVTQSPTHLIKTRGQQVTLRCSPKSGHDTVSWYQQALGQGPQFIFQYYEEEERQRGNFPDRFSGHQFPNYSSELNVNALLLGDSALYLCASRKETGGGSPLHFGNGTRLTVT.

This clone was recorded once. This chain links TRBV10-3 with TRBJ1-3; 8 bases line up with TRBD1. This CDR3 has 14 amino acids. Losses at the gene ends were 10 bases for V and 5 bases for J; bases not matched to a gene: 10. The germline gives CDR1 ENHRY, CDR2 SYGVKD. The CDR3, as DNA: TGTGCCACCCACAGGGGGGAAGTTAGAAACACCATATATTTT. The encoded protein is CATHRGEVRNTIYF.

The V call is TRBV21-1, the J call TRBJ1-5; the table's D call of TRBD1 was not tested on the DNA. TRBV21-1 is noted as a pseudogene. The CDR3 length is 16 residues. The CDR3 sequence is CASSKGAGGYDQPQHF. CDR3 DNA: TGTGCCAGCAGCAAAGGTGCAGGGGGCTATGATCAGCCCCAGCATTTT.

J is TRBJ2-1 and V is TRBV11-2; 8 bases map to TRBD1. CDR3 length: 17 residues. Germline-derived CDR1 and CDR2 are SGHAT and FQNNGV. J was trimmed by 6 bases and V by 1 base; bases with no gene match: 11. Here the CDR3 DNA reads TGTGCCAGCAGCTTAGTCTGGGGCAGGGGGCCGGTCAATGAGCAGTTCTTC. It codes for CASSLVWGRGPVNEQFF.

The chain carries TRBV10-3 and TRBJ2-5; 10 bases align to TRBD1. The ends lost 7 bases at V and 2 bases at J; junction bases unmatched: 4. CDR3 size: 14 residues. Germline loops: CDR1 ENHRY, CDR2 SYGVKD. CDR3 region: CAINGDRGQETQYF. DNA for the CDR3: TGTGCCATCAACGGGGACAGGGGACAAGAGACCCAGTACTTC.

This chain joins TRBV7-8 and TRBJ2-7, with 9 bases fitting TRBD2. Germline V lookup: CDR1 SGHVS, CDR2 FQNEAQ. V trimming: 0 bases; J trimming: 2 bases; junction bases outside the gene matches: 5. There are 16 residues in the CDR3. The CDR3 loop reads CASSLAGSGSAYEQYF. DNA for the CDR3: TGTGCCAGCAGCTTAGCGGGTAGCGGGAGCGCCTACGAGCAGTACTTC. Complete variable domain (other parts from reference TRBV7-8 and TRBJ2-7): GAGVSQSPRYKVAKRGQDVALRCDPISGHVSLFWYQQALGQGPEFLTYFQNEAQLDKSGLPSDRFFAERPEGSVSTLKIQRTQQEDSAVYLCASSLAGSGSAYEQYFGPGTRLTVT.

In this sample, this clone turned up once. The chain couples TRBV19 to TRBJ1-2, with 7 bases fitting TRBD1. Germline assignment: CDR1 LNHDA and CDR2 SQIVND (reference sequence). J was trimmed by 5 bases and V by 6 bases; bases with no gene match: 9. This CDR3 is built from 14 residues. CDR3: CASRIRTGQYGYTF. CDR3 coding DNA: TGTGCCAGTAGGATCCGGACAGGACAGTATGGCTACACCTTC.

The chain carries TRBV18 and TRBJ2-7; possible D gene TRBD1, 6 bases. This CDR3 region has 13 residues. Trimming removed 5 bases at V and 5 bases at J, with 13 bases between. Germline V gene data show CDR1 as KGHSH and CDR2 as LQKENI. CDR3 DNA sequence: TGTGCCAGCTCATCATTGACAGGCAACGAGCAGTACTTC. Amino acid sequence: CASSSLTGNEQYF.

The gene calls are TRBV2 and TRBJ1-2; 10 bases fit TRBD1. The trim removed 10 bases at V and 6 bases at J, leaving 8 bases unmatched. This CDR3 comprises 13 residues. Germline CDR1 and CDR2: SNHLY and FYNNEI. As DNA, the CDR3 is TGTGCCACCTCTACGACAGGGGGCGATGGCTACACCTTC. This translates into CATSTTGGDGYTF.

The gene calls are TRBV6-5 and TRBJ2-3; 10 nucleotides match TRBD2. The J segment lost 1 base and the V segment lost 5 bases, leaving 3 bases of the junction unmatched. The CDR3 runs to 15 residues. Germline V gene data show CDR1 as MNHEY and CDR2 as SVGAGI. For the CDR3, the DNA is TGTGCCAGCAGTACCGGGACTAGCGGCACAGATACGCAGTATTTT. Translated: CASSTGTSGTDTQYF.